This TCR beta chain came from a study of vaccination and CD4 T cells after COVID-19. Study in general: At a median about 78 days (range 14 to 241) after dose two, post-vaccine samples were obtained. Researchers treated cells with overlapping spike peptides taken from SARS-CoV-2, HCoV-NL63, HCoV-OC43 and HCoV-229E.

Treatment specified: approximately 9-day PBMC culture with coronavirus spike peptide pools or control peptides (ViraFEST assay). PCR positivity was dated March to December 2020, before US Alpha, Beta and Delta variants. This clonotype was counted between two and nine times. Its cognate antigen is unknown. Sequencing of the DNA from cultured CD4+ T cells was carried out with the Oncomine TCR Beta short-read assay. TCRdb ran MiXCR on the PCR reads and lists one entry per CDR3 protein. The sample has about 21,000 distinct CDR3 sequences, around 35% seen once. The CDR3 is made up of 15 amino acids. Trimming cost V 9 bases and J 6 bases, with 21 bases left between them. Germline CDR1 KGHDR, CDR2 SFDVKD.

The chain is built from TRBV24-1 and TRBJ2-3; no definite D call. This receptor was identified in a human donor who had recovered from COVID-19. This specimen consisted of CD4+ T cells from blood, cultured in vitro, obtained before SARS-CoV-2 vaccination. The CDR3 reads CATGRNSQTVDTQYF. The CDR3 region has the DNA TGTGCCACCGGGCGGAACAGTCAAACGGTGGATACGCAGTATTTT.